This T cell receptor beta chain was obtained from a study of blood T cell repertoires in COVID-19 (dated by TCRdb to the early 2020s). The study in broad terms: Samples from collaborators originated in the United States, Italy and Spain and spanned both the acute and convalescent phases of COVID-19. The material from the prospective study consisted of cDNA or gDNA derived from T cells, B-cell-depleted T cells, or PBMCs. Subjects who had been exposed to COVID-19, were actively infected with it, or had recovered from it provided the deeply sampled blood TCRbeta repertoires that made up the dataset. The repertoires were released in a freely available public database meant as a resource for research on the immune response to SARS-CoV-2. Samples were obtained from the ongoing ImmuneRACE study (first 160 participants) and from over 1,000 subjects provided by 6 global collaborators. A de-identified subject ID, COVID-19 status, age in years and sex were almost always included in the sample metadata. Where available, HLA class I and class II types were obtained from metadata supplied by the sample provider rather than from assay-based typing.

From the cysteine up to the phenylalanine, the CDR3 has a length of 16 residues. Only the CDR3 region is kept as DNA, spanning 48 bases read in frame from base 1. V gives up 0 bases and J gives up 0 bases, and the segment between their germline ends measures 6 bases. Reading the germline V gene gives CDR1 LGHNA and CDR2 YNFKEQ. Comment on this clone: The antigen it binds to is not known. No base quality values were provided; no much bigger clone lies one nucleotide off.

The immunoSEQ Assay, a bias-controlled multiplex PCR, was used to amplify TCRbeta CDR3 regions from genomic DNA. Per the authors' processing: The number of nucleated cells in each sample was estimated by amplification of reference gene primers within the assay. Sequence reads were collapsed and filtered to measure the absolute abundance of every unique TCRbeta CDR3 rearrangement. Productive Simpson clonality was computed per sample as the square root of Simpson's diversity index over productive rearrangements. Not all clones reach the TCRdb copy of this immuneACCESS table, which keeps in-frame sequences only. Checked studies attribute under half of the gap to unresolved V genes and leave the rest unexplained. D and trimming were read from the DNA, whereas the V and J calls and clone size are those reported in that table. This sample has 100,000 to 150,000 clones in its table, and roughly 83% of those were observed once. The top ten constitute around 15% of the sample.

The collaborating institutions used their own protocols to collect whole blood in K2EDTA tubes. Collaborator samples were shipped for TCRbeta analysis as frozen whole blood, isolated PBMCs, or DNA extracted from either sample type. Study-wide findings and limitations: How much clinical and demographic metadata was included differed by source and by participant, and the metadata was provided uncurated.

The chain is encoded by TRBV4-2 joined to TRBJ2-6, with the D gene uncertain. This clonotype was sampled from a woman aged 45-60 years with acute or convalescent COVID-19. The sequencing sample was made of peripheral blood. The bases are TGTGCCAGCAGCCAAGATGCGGACTCTGGGGCCAACGTCCTGACTTTC. The encoded protein is CASSQDADSGANVLTF.